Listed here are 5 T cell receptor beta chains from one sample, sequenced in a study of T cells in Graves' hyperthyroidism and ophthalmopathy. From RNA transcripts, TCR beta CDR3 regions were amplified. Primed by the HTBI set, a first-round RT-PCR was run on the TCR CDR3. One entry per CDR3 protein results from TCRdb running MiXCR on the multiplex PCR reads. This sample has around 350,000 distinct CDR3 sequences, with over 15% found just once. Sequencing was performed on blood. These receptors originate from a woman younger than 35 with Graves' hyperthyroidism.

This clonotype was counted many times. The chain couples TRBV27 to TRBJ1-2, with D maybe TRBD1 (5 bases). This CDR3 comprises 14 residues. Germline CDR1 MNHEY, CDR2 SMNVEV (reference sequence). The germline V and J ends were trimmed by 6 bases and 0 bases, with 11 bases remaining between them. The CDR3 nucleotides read TGTGCCAGCAGCCCGACAGTAGCTAACTATGGCTACACCTTC. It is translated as CASSPTVANYGYTF.

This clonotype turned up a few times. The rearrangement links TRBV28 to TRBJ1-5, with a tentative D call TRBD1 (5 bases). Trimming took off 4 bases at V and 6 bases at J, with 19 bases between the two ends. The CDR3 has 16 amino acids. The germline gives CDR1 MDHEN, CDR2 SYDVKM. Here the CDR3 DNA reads TGTGCCAGCAGTTGGGGGGGAGATGGGGGGGGTCAGCCCCAGCATTTT. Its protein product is CASSWGGDGGGQPQHF.

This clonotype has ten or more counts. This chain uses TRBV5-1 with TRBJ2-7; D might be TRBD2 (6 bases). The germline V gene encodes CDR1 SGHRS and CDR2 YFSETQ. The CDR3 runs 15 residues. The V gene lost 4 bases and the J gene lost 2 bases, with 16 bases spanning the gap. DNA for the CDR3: TGCGCCAGCAGCAGTGGATTTCGGGGGACCTACGAGCAGTACTTC. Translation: CASSSGFRGTYEQYF.

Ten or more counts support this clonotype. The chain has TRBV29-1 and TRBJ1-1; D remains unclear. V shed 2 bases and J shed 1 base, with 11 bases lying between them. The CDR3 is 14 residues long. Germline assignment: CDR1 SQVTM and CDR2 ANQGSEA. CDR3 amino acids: CSVEPRLWNTEAFF. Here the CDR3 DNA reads TGCAGCGTTGAACCGAGACTCTGGAACACTGAAGCTTTCTTT.

CDR3 sequence: CASRGQGAFTEAFF. CDR3 DNA: TGTGCCAGCAGAGGACAGGGTGCATTCACTGAAGCTTTCTTT. V usage is TRBV12-3 or TRBV12-4 and J usage is TRBJ1-1, with 8 bases lining up with TRBD1. J was trimmed by 4 bases and V by 6 bases; bases with no gene match: 7. This CDR3 has 14 amino acids.